The following is a T cell receptor (beta chain) sequence with its context. Its matching antigen is unknown. Other DNA sequences of this sample code for an identical CDR3. The data derive from a study of glioma-infiltrating T cells after dendritic cell vaccination. Study-level findings and limits: Longer survival after dendritic cell vaccination followed higher pretreatment TIL content. TCR clonality showed no direct relationship with survival.

The CDR3 consists of 15 residues. CDR1 is WSHSY and CDR2 is SAAADI in the germline V gene. V lost 0 bases and J lost 2, with 8 bases in between. Up to 2 ug genomic DNA was used for TCRB CDR3 amplification. The data were produced by immunoSEQ multiplex PCR, yet TCRdb's version contains in-frame clones alone and is incomplete. The sample consists of fewer than 50,000 clones, 82% of them appearing once. Only patients with spare fresh-frozen tumor and over two years of follow-up were included. The sample consisted of blood, taken before dendritic cell vaccination. The receptor's source is a human donor with glioblastoma. The V and J genes are TRBV10-2 and TRBJ1-5; no reliable D call. CDR3 protein: CASSESGHRNQPQHF. CDR3 nucleotide sequence: TGCGCCAGCAGTGAGTCTGGGCATCGCAATCAGCCCCAGCATTTT.